Below are 27 T cell receptor beta chains sequenced from a single sample in a study of T-cell memory formation after mild COVID-19. TCRdb analysed the 5' RACE reads with MiXCR anew, one entry per CDR3 protein. Among tens of thousands of distinct CDR3 sequences listed, 10% to 15% were seen once. The specimen was PBMCs or a T cell subset sorted from them (not recorded which). These receptors were obtained from an adult woman who had mild COVID-19 (a few samples of this study predate the infection). Cell type and time point are not known.

This clonotype occurred a few times. The chain combines TRBV6-5 with TRBJ2-1, with D possibly being TRBD1 (5 bases). Deletions cut 2 bases from V and 4 bases from J, with 9 bases between. The germline CDR1 and CDR2 sequences are MNHEY and SVGAGI. There are 14 residues in the CDR3. The CDR3 is CASSYGQGYNEQFF. Here the CDR3 DNA reads TGTGCCAGCAGTTACGGGCAGGGATACAATGAGCAGTTCTTC.

The sample holds a few counts of this clonotype. The genes are TRBV6-2 or TRBV6-3 and TRBJ2-5; TRBD2 aligns across 11 bases. The V segment lost 6 bases and the J segment 2 bases; nucleotides outside the gene matches: 8. The germline gives CDR1 MNHEY, CDR2 SVGEGT. The CDR3 has 16 amino acids. The CDR3 loop reads CASSPSGLAAQETQYF. CDR3 coding DNA: TGTGCCAGCAGCCCATCGGGACTAGCGGCTCAAGAGACCCAGTACTTC.

This clonotype was detected a few times. J is TRBJ2-7 and V is TRBV4-2; 10 nucleotides line up with TRBD2. The CDR3 sequence is 17 residues long. Per the germline V gene, CDR1 is LGHNA and CDR2 is YNFKEQ. Losses at the gene ends were 0 bases for V and 7 bases for J; bases not matched to a gene: 12. CDR3 sequence (DNA): TGTGCCAGCAGCCAAGAAGAAAGCATTAGCGGGAGGTTTGAGCAGTACTTC. Protein: CASSQEESISGRFEQYF.

This clonotype was seen only a few times. The chain couples TRBV5-1 to TRBJ1-5, with a tentative D call TRBD1 (6 bases). Germline V CDR1 and CDR2: SGHRS, YFSETQ. The CDR3 extends over 15 amino acids. Trimming took 0 bases from V and 1 from J, leaving 8 bases between them. The CDR3 sequence: CASSLGTVSNQPQHF. As DNA, the CDR3 is TGCGCCAGCAGCTTGGGGACAGTAAGCAATCAGCCCCAGCATTTT.

V gene TRBV5-1 combines with J gene TRBJ2-7; possibly TRBD1 for D (6 bases). This CDR3 is 13 amino acids long. Per germline, CDR1 SGHRS and CDR2 YFSETQ. Trimming pared 4 bases from V and 6 bases from J, leaving 14 bases between. CDR3 amino acids: CASSLGTQFEQYF. CDR3 nucleotide sequence: TGCGCCAGCAGCCTAGGGACACAGTTCGAGCAGTACTTC.

V and J are TRBV12-3 or TRBV12-4 and TRBJ2-1, with 7 bases that match TRBD2. V dropped 3 bases and J dropped 4; count of bases not matched to a gene: 6. The CDR3 contains 15 residues. CDR3 protein: CASSLGASGYNEQFF. In nucleotides, the CDR3 is TGTGCCAGCAGTTTGGGAGCTAGCGGATACAATGAGCAGTTCTTC.

This clonotype was counted only a few times. The rearrangement uses TRBV7-9 and TRBJ1-2, with 7 bases fitting TRBD1. CDR1 SEHNR and CDR2 FQNEAQ come from the germline V gene (reference sequence). The CDR3 totals 17 residues. V lost 5 bases, J lost 2 bases, and 14 bases stayed unmatched. The CDR3 loop reads CASSPLPGDSGNYGYTF. CDR3 bases: TGTGCCAGCAGCCCGCTACCAGGGGACAGCGGGAACTATGGCTACACCTTC.

This clonotype was counted a few times. The chain couples TRBV13 to TRBJ1-5; the D is unclear. The CDR3 loop spans 15 amino acids. Germline V gene sequence: CDR1 PRHDT, CDR2 FYEKMQ (reference sequence). V was pared by 0 bases and J by 1 base, with 7 bases between. The CDR3 spells CASSLGGRSNQPQHF. Here the CDR3 DNA reads TGTGCCAGCAGCTTAGGAGGACGGAGCAATCAGCCCCAGCATTTT.

The gene calls are TRBV5-6 and TRBJ2-1, with a weak D call TRBD1 (6 bases). The CDR3 extends over 16 amino acids. Germline V lookup: CDR1 SGHDT, CDR2 YYEEEE. Between the trimmed V and J ends, which lost 3 bases and 5 bases, there was a span of 18 bases. The CDR3 is CASSSLVGGRHNEQFF. The CDR3 nucleotides read TGTGCCAGCAGCTCCCTTGTAGGGGGACGACACAATGAGCAGTTCTTC. Drawing the rest from reference TRBV5-6 and TRBJ2-1, the complete variable domain is DAGVTQSPTHLIKTRGQQVTLRCSPKSGHDTVSWYQQALGQGPQFIFQYYEEEERQRGNFPDRFSGHQFPNYSSELNVNALLLGDSALYLCASSSLVGGRHNEQFFGPGTRLTVL.

The chain combines TRBV7-9 with TRBJ2-7; D might be TRBD1 or TRBD2, each matching 5 bases. V dropped 6 bases and J dropped 0 bases, with 15 bases sitting between them. The CDR3 has 15 residues. Germline V gene sequence: CDR1 SEHNR, CDR2 FQNEAQ (reference sequence). CDR3 in amino acids: CASRPRDASSYEQYF. CDR3 in DNA: TGTGCCAGCAGGCCCAGGGACGCTAGCTCCTACGAGCAGTACTTC.

This clonotype occurred a few times. J is TRBJ2-7 and V is TRBV29-1; 7 bases align to TRBD2. The trim removed 6 bases at V and 4 bases at J, leaving 9 bases unmatched. Germline CDR1 reads SQVTM; CDR2 reads ANQGSEA. The CDR3 extends over 13 amino acids. This CDR3 reads CSVTASGQYEQYF. The CDR3 bases are TGCAGCGTAACGGCTAGCGGTCAATACGAGCAGTACTTC.

This rearrangement joins TRBV20-1 to TRBJ1-1, with D possibly matching TRBD1 (6 bases). Trimming took 5 bases from V and 1 from J, leaving 11 bases between them. Germline V gene sequence: CDR1 DFQATT, CDR2 SNEGSKA (reference sequence). The CDR3 is made up of 13 amino acids. The CDR3 nucleotides are TGCAGTGCTCCACGGGGGGCGAACACTGAAGCTTTCTTT. Its translation: CSAPRGANTEAFF.

In this sample, this clonotype turned up a few times. V usage is TRBV27 and J usage is TRBJ2-3, with TRBD1 matching 8 bases. Losses at the gene ends were 5 bases for V and 0 bases for J; bases not matched to a gene: 10. Germline CDR1 MNHEY, CDR2 SMNVEV (reference sequence). The CDR3 extends over 17 amino acids. CDR3 nucleotide sequence: TGTGCCAGCAGTCTGAGAAAGGGACAGGTTAGCACAGATACGCAGTATTTT. Protein sequence: CASSLRKGQVSTDTQYF.

This clonotype was seen only a few times. CDR3 nucleotide sequence: TGTGCCAGCAGTGAACTGTCTAGCGGGAGGGATCGGGAGACCCAGTACTTC. Translated, it gives CASSELSSGRDRETQYF. V is TRBV6-1 and J is TRBJ2-5; TRBD2 agrees at 12 bases. The V segment lost 2 bases and the J segment 5 bases; nucleotides outside the gene matches: 9. Per the germline V gene, CDR1 is MNHNS and CDR2 is SASEGT. The CDR3 sequence is 17 residues long.

V usage is TRBV5-1 and J usage is TRBJ2-7; tentative D call: TRBD2 (5 bases). Trimming stripped 5 bases from V and 3 bases from J, with 12 bases between. The germline V gene has CDR1 SGHRS and CDR2 YFSETQ. The CDR3 is 13 amino acids. CDR3 amino acids: CASSRTDFYEQYF. CDR3 in DNA: TGCGCCAGCAGTCGGACGGACTTCTACGAGCAGTACTTC. Filled out from reference TRBV5-1 and TRBJ2-7, the complete variable domain reads KAGVTQTPRYLIKTRGQQVTLSCSPISGHRSVSWYQQTPGQGLQFLFEYFSETQRNKGNFPGRFSGRQFSNSRSEMNVSTLELGDSALYLCASSRTDFYEQYFGPGTRLTVT.

This clonotype was counted a few times. The J gene is TRBJ1-1, the V gene TRBV6-1; 10 positions agree with TRBD1. The CDR3 contains 13 residues. With V trimmed by 8 bases and J by 3 bases, 3 bases remained unmatched. Germline-derived CDR1 and CDR2 are MNHNS and SASEGT. The CDR3 nucleotides are TGTGCCAGCGGGACAGGGGTGTACACTGAAGCTTTCTTT. This sequence encodes CASGTGVYTEAFF.

This chain connects TRBV5-1 to TRBJ2-7, with 8 bases matching TRBD2. Germline V gives CDR1 SGHRS, CDR2 YFSETQ. The ends lost 0 bases at V and 4 bases at J; junction bases unmatched: 9. The CDR3 extends over 16 amino acids. CDR3 protein: CASSLEVAGTLYEQYF. The CDR3 DNA is TGCGCCAGCAGCTTGGAGGTAGCGGGAACTCTTTACGAGCAGTACTTC. The full variable domain, completed using reference TRBV5-1 and TRBJ2-7, is KAGVTQTPRYLIKTRGQQVTLSCSPISGHRSVSWYQQTPGQGLQFLFEYFSETQRNKGNFPGRFSGRQFSNSRSEMNVSTLELGDSALYLCASSLEVAGTLYEQYFGPGTRLTVT.

This clonotype came up many times. V usage is TRBV5-1 and J usage is TRBJ2-2; D not certain. Trimming took 0 bases from V and 0 from J, leaving 9 bases between them. Germline assignment: CDR1 SGHRS and CDR2 YFSETQ. This CDR3 has 16 amino acids. The CDR3 DNA is TGCGCCAGCAGCTTGGGGATAGTATCGAACACCGGGGAGCTGTTTTTT. It encodes CASSLGIVSNTGELFF.

There are many counts of this clonotype. The V call is TRBV5-6, the J call TRBJ2-3; D is possibly TRBD1 (6 bases). This CDR3 has 15 residues. CDR1 is SGHDT, CDR2 YYEEEE, per germline. V was trimmed by 0 bases and J by 11 bases, leaving 19 bases between them. DNA for the CDR3: TGTGCCAGCAGCTTGGAACAGGGCACCCCATGGGGGCAGTATTTT. Its protein is CASSLEQGTPWGQYF.

The chain combines TRBV29-1 with TRBJ2-1; tentatively, D is TRBD2 (6 bases). Germline values: CDR1 SQVTM, CDR2 ANQGSEA. This CDR3 has 12 amino acids. V was shortened by 7 bases and J by 11 bases, with 18 bases between the two germline ends. The CDR3 protein is CSAGDQGFQQFF. In DNA, the CDR3 is TGCAGCGCGGGAGACCAGGGCTTCCAGCAGTTCTTC.

V gene TRBV6-6 combines with J gene TRBJ2-1; D is uncertain. CDR3 length: 15 residues. Germline V gene sequence: CDR1 MNHNY, CDR2 SVGAGI (reference sequence). V lost 0 bases and J lost 4, with 10 bases in between. In nucleotides, the CDR3 is TGTGCCAGCAGTTACTCGGGCAGAACATACAATGAGCAGTTCTTC. It codes for CASSYSGRTYNEQFF.

A few counts support this clonotype. V and J are TRBV25-1 and TRBJ2-7; perhaps TRBD1 as D (6 bases). Trimming pared 3 bases from V and 5 bases from J, leaving 11 bases between. The CDR3 consists of 13 residues. Germline V gene sequence: CDR1 MGHDK, CDR2 SYGVNS. The CDR3 nucleotides read TGTGCCAGCAGTGATTCAGGGGTCCACGAGCAGTACTTC. This gives the protein CASSDSGVHEQYF.

There are a few counts of this clonotype. The chain links TRBV18 to TRBJ2-1; D ambiguous. V was cut by 3 bases and J by 5 bases, with 8 bases left in between. This CDR3 is 13 amino acids long. Germline CDR1 KGHSH, CDR2 LQKENI. The chain's CDR3 is CASSPRTHNEQFF. The CDR3 region has the DNA TGTGCCAGCTCACCCCGGACCCACAATGAGCAGTTCTTC.

This chain joins TRBV4-1 and TRBJ2-3, with TRBD2 matching 13 bases. Per the germline V gene, CDR1 is MGHRA and CDR2 is YSYEKL. The CDR3 loop spans 17 amino acids. The V segment lost 4 bases and the J segment 2 bases; nucleotides outside the gene matches: 6. The DNA of the CDR3 is TGCGCCAGCAGCCGACGACTAGCGGGGGGTCACACAGATACGCAGTATTTT. Translated, it gives CASSRRLAGGHTDTQYF.

This clonotype turned up a few times. The chain links TRBV4-1 to TRBJ1-2; D is perhaps TRBD1 (5 bases). The CDR3 spans 15 residues. Per the germline V gene, CDR1 is MGHRA and CDR2 is YSYEKL. The germline V and J ends were trimmed by 1 base and 6 bases, with 15 bases remaining between them. The CDR3 DNA is TGCGCCAGCAGCCAAGGAATAGGGGACGGAAATGGCTACACCTTC. Translating gives CASSQGIGDGNGYTF.

The chain carries TRBV6-2 or TRBV6-3 and TRBJ2-7, with 14 bases fitting TRBD2. Per the germline V gene, CDR1 is MNHEY and CDR2 is SVGEGT. This CDR3 contains 16 residues. Losses at the gene ends were 6 bases for V and 3 bases for J; bases not matched to a gene: 7. DNA of the CDR3: TGTGCCAGCAGGGGACTAGCGGGAGCTTCTCACTACGAGCAGTACTTC. This sequence encodes CASRGLAGASHYEQYF.

V gene TRBV12-5 combines with J gene TRBJ2-2, with D hard to call. Trimming cost V 3 bases and J 3 bases, with 11 bases left between them. Per germline, CDR1 LGHNT and CDR2 FRNRAP. The CDR3 is made up of 15 amino acids. CDR3 residues: CASGFTATYTGELFF. CDR3 nucleotide sequence: TGTGCTAGTGGTTTCACCGCCACCTACACCGGGGAGCTGTTTTTT.